The 25 T cell receptor beta chains below were found in one sample sequenced in a study of T cell repertoires in cytomegalovirus infection. One entry per CDR3 protein results from TCRdb running MiXCR on the reads. The sample carries roughly 310,000 distinct CDR3 sequences, about a sixth recorded once. Sequenced: PBMCs. The receptors stem from a human donor in good health (CMV status not recorded). Some clones in this sample may be carry-over from other donors' samples.

J is TRBJ2-7 and V is TRBV28; TRBD1 aligns across 10 bases. CDR1 MDHEN and CDR2 SYDVKM come from the germline V gene. The ends lost 5 bases at V and 3 bases at J; junction bases unmatched: 4. This CDR3 spans 14 amino acids. The chain's CDR3 is CASSPWDRGYEQYF. The CDR3 coding sequence is TGTGCCAGCAGTCCTTGGGACAGGGGCTACGAGCAGTACTTC.

About this clonotype: One end of the junction varies from germline; a read error may be responsible. The gene calls are TRBV27 and TRBJ2-7; possibly TRBD1 for D (5 bases). The germline gives CDR1 MNHEY, CDR2 SMNVEV (reference sequence). The CDR3 consists of 12 residues. CDR3 in DNA: TGTGCCAGCAGTTTATTGCAGGGCAGTACCATCTTC. Its protein product is CASSLLQGSTIF.

The gene calls are TRBV20-1 and TRBJ2-7; no clear D. The ends were cut back, 5 bases at V and 7 bases at J, with 15 bases in the middle. The CDR3 is made up of 12 amino acids. Germline loops: CDR1 DFQATT, CDR2 SNEGSKA (reference sequence). CDR3 DNA: TGCAGTGCTCCGCGATCCGTGGGAGAGCAGTACTTC. This gives the protein CSAPRSVGEQYF.

The table lists this clonotype with a few counts. The rearrangement uses TRBV7-2 and TRBJ2-3; D not certain. The CDR3 runs 11 residues. V was trimmed by 0 bases and J by 10 bases, leaving 5 bases between them. Germline CDR1 and CDR2: SGHTA and FQGNSA. The CDR3 region has the DNA TGTGCCAGCAGCTTAGCCCCCTCGCAGTATTTT. This translates into CASSLAPSQYF.

V is TRBV2 and J is TRBJ1-6; D call uncertain. Germline V CDR1 and CDR2: SNHLY, FYNNEI. The V gene lost 9 bases and the J gene lost 5 bases, with 11 bases spanning the gap. The CDR3 spans 13 residues. CDR3 sequence (DNA): TGTGCCAGTTTTGGTCAGAATAATTCACCCCTCCACTTT. It specifies CASFGQNNSPLHF.

This chain joins TRBV10-3 and TRBJ2-5, with D uncertain. Trimming took off 6 bases at V and 2 bases at J, with 10 bases between the two ends. This CDR3 has 13 residues. The germline gives CDR1 ENHRY, CDR2 SYGVKD. The chain's CDR3 is CAIRKPEQETQYF. DNA for the CDR3: TGTGCCATCAGGAAACCTGAGCAAGAGACCCAGTACTTC.

This clonotype has a handful of counts. The chain couples TRBV5-1 to TRBJ2-5; maybe TRBD2 (5 bases). This CDR3 region has 15 residues. V lost 0 bases and J 5 bases, leaving 14 bases between the germline ends. Germline CDR1 and CDR2: SGHRS and YFSETQ. The DNA for the CDR3 is TGCGCCAGCAGCTTGGCCGCGTCTAGCCGGGAGACCCAGTACTTC. It yields the protein CASSLAASSRETQYF.

This clonotype came up a few times. The rearrangement uses TRBV7-2 and TRBJ2-7; a possible D gene is TRBD1 (6 bases). This CDR3 contains 14 residues. Looked up from germline, CDR1 is SGHTA and CDR2 is FQGNSA. V was cut by 3 bases and J by 3 bases, with 12 bases left in between. The DNA of the CDR3 is TGTGCCAGCAGCTTCGCCAGGGGAAACTACGAGCAGTACTTC. It yields the protein CASSFARGNYEQYF.

This clonotype has just a few counts. The chain combines TRBV7-2 with TRBJ1-1; possibly TRBD1 for D (5 bases). The germline CDR1 and CDR2 sequences are SGHTA and FQGNSA. Trimming pared 0 bases from V and 7 bases from J, leaving 9 bases between. The CDR3 totals 13 residues. The CDR3 DNA reads as TGTGCCAGCAGCTTAGCGTTAGGGGATGAAGCTTTCTTT. Translation gives CASSLALGDEAFF. The complete variable domain, with remaining parts taken from reference TRBV7-2 and TRBJ1-1, reads GAGVSQSPSNKVTEKGKDVELRCDPISGHTALYWYRQSLGQGLEFLIYFQGNSAPDKSGLPSDRFSAERTGGSVSTLTIQRTQQEDSAVYLCASSLALGDEAFFGQGTRLTVV.

The rearrangement links TRBV5-8 to TRBJ2-3; 12 positions agree with TRBD2. The CDR3 totals 15 residues. Germline CDR1 SGHTS, CDR2 YDEGEE. V was clipped by 4 bases and J by 5 bases; unmatched bases: 5. The chain's CDR3 is CASSRTSGAGDTQYF. The CDR3 DNA follows: TGTGCCAGCAGCCGGACTAGCGGGGCGGGAGATACGCAGTATTTT.

The sample holds many counts of this clonotype. The chain combines TRBV7-2 with TRBJ1-1, with D hard to call. The ends were cut back, 5 bases at V and 1 base at J, with 14 bases in the middle. CDR1 SGHTA and CDR2 FQGNSA come from the germline V gene. The CDR3 covers 15 residues. Here the CDR3 reads CASSARTSGNTEAFF. The CDR3, as DNA: TGTGCCAGCAGCGCGAGGACCTCAGGGAACACTGAAGCTTTCTTT. Based on the CDR3 plus reference TRBV7-2 and TRBJ1-1, the full variable domain is GAGVSQSPSNKVTEKGKDVELRCDPISGHTALYWYRQSLGQGLEFLIYFQGNSAPDKSGLPSDRFSAERTGGSVSTLTIQRTQQEDSAVYLCASSARTSGNTEAFFGQGTRLTVV.

This clonotype was observed many times. This chain uses TRBV25-1 with TRBJ2-1; 9 bases fit TRBD1. Germline loops: CDR1 MGHDK, CDR2 SYGVNS. V lost 7 bases, J lost 10 bases, and 14 bases stayed unmatched. The length of the CDR3 is 15 residues. CDR3 loop: CASTPENRGLREQFF. The CDR3 DNA follows: TGTGCCAGCACCCCGGAGAACAGGGGGCTTCGGGAGCAGTTCTTC. The full variable domain, its missing parts supplied by reference TRBV25-1 and TRBJ2-1, is EADIYQTPRYLVIGTGKKITLECSQTMGHDKMYWYQQDPGMELHLIHYSYGVNSTEKGDLSSESTVSRIRTEHFPLTLESARPSHTSQYLCASTPENRGLREQFFGPGTRLTVL.

The sample holds many counts of this clonotype. This sequence joins TRBV7-2 and TRBJ1-2, with 7 bases matching TRBD1. The CDR3 runs to 17 residues. Per the germline V gene, CDR1 is SGHTA and CDR2 is FQGNSA. V lost 1 base, J lost 4 bases, and 12 bases stayed unmatched. The CDR3 coding sequence is TGTGCCAGCAGCTTAGTTATCGAAAGACAGGGAAGCTATGGCTACACCTTC. Protein product: CASSLVIERQGSYGYTF.

In nucleotides, the CDR3 is TGCAGTGCTAGAGATCGAGTGGGGGAGATTGAAGCTTTCTTT. Translated, it gives CSARDRVGEIEAFF. The rearrangement links TRBV20-1 to TRBJ1-1, with D perhaps matching TRBD1 (5 bases). V dropped 0 bases and J dropped 7 bases, with 15 bases sitting between them. CDR3 length equals 14 residues. Germline CDR1 is DFQATT and CDR2 is SNEGSKA (reference sequence).

This clonotype appeared many times. The chain carries TRBV28 and TRBJ2-2, with D unclear. V was shortened by 5 bases and J by 2 bases, with 3 bases between the two germline ends. Germline V lookup: CDR1 MDHEN, CDR2 SYDVKM. The CDR3 is made up of 12 amino acids. For the CDR3, the DNA is TGTGCCAGCAGTATAAACACCGGGGAGCTGTTTTTT. Translating it yields CASSINTGELFF.

A few counts support this clonotype. V is TRBV19 and J is TRBJ1-5, with D hard to call. V dropped 3 bases and J dropped 6 bases, with 12 bases sitting between them. CDR1 is LNHDA, CDR2 SQIVND, per germline (reference sequence). CDR3 size: 14 residues. As DNA, the CDR3 is TGTGCCAGTAGTATTCTACAAGTTGGTCAGCCCCAGCATTTT. Translating gives CASSILQVGQPQHF.

In this sample, this clonotype turned up a few times. The chain uses TRBV10-3 and TRBJ2-7; TRBD1 matches 9 bases. J was trimmed by 6 bases and V by 8 bases; bases with no gene match: 8. The CDR3 is made up of 13 amino acids. CDR1 and CDR2 from the germline V gene are ENHRY and SYGVKD. In DNA form, the CDR3 reads TGTGCCATCGGGGACAGGGAAAGATCCGAGCAGTACTTC. Its protein is CAIGDRERSEQYF.

This clonotype was seen a handful of times. The chain is built from TRBV12-3 or TRBV12-4 and TRBJ2-3; 8 bases fit TRBD2. V was pared by 2 bases and J by 5 bases, with 6 bases of the junction left unmatched. The CDR3 is made up of 15 amino acids. Written as DNA, the CDR3 is TGTGCCAGCAGTTTATTAAGCGGGGGCCAAGATACGCAGTATTTT. Its protein product is CASSLLSGGQDTQYF.

This clonotype was observed a handful of times. The V gene is TRBV27, the J gene TRBJ1-1, with no clear D. Trimming took off 3 bases at V and 4 bases at J, with 12 bases between the two ends. The CDR3 is 14 residues long. Germline values: CDR1 MNHEY, CDR2 SMNVEV (reference sequence). The CDR3 protein is CASSFTSLATEAFF. The CDR3 DNA reads TGTGCCAGCAGTTTTACGTCGTTGGCCACTGAAGCTTTCTTT.

This clonotype was found a few times. This may be a read error: a much more frequent sequence differs by one nucleotide. CDR3 loop: CASSLERENTEAFF. CDR3 DNA: TGTGCCAGCAGCTTAGAACGGGAGAACACTGAAGCTTTCTTT. This chain connects TRBV11-3 to TRBJ1-1; no clear D. In germline, CDR1 is SGHNT, CDR2 YENEEA. The CDR3 is 14 amino acids. Between the trimmed V and J ends, which lost 0 bases and 1 base, there was a span of 6 bases.

This chain links TRBV24-1 with TRBJ2-1; D gene ambiguous. Germline V gene sequence: CDR1 KGHDR, CDR2 SFDVKD. Trimming left V 2 bases short and J 3 bases short, with 13 bases between. The CDR3 is 16 residues long. CDR3 residues: CATSDSASLGYNEQFF. CDR3 bases: TGTGCCACCAGTGATTCAGCCAGTCTAGGCTACAATGAGCAGTTCTTC.

The chain uses TRBV24-1 and TRBJ1-6; D is perhaps TRBD1 (5 bases). This CDR3 is 14 amino acids long. Trimming shortened V by 4 bases and J by 7 bases, and 10 bases separated the two germline ends. Germline assignment: CDR1 KGHDR and CDR2 SFDVKD. CDR3 nucleotides: TGTGCCACCAGTGAAGGACATCTCAATTCACCCCTCCACTTT. This translates into CATSEGHLNSPLHF.

The sample holds many counts of this clonotype. The rearrangement links TRBV7-2 to TRBJ2-2; D is unresolved. CDR3 length: 13 residues. Trimming took 2 bases from V and 5 from J, leaving 6 bases between them. Germline values: CDR1 SGHTA, CDR2 FQGNSA. CDR3 sequence reads: CASSLPGTGELFF. The CDR3 DNA follows: TGTGCCAGCAGCTTACCCGGAACCGGGGAGCTGTTTTTT.

This clonotype was seen more than once but under ten times. The chain uses TRBV5-1 and TRBJ1-6; 7 nucleotides line up with TRBD1. The CDR3 contains 14 residues. After removal of 3 bases from V and 7 bases from J, the junction contained 4 bases not matched to a gene. The germline V gene has CDR1 SGHRS and CDR2 YFSETQ. The CDR3 nucleotides are TGCGCCAGCAGCTCGACAGGGAGCAATTCACCCCTCCACTTT. It encodes CASSSTGSNSPLHF. Looking up the rest from reference TRBV5-1 and TRBJ1-6 gives the full variable domain: KAGVTQTPRYLIKTRGQQVTLSCSPISGHRSVSWYQQTPGQGLQFLFEYFSETQRNKGNFPGRFSGRQFSNSRSEMNVSTLELGDSALYLCASSSTGSNSPLHFGNGTRLTVT.

This clonotype was found many times. The chain joins TRBV7-3 to TRBJ2-1; D not resolved. CDR1 and CDR2 from the germline V gene are SGHTA and FQGTGA. CDR3 length equals 17 residues. The V end was cut by 5 bases, the J end by 2 bases, with 19 bases between. Here the CDR3 reads CASSQTQLTQAYNEQFF. In nucleotides, the CDR3 is TGTGCCAGCAGCCAGACCCAATTAACGCAAGCCTACAATGAGCAGTTCTTC.